This TCR beta chain was retrieved from a study of shared clonotypes between healthy human individuals. Study results and caveats: Represented genetic and exposure-history diversity was restricted by having few donors. Clonotype sharing among donors was expected to depend on sequencing depth.

Notes on this clone: The antigen is unknown.

Germline-derived CDR1 and CDR2 are KGHSH and LQKENI. With 5 bases clipped from V and 0 bases from J, the junction kept 5 bases outside the gene matches. The CDR3 loop spans 16 amino acids. PBMC DNA, left unsorted, was sequenced on ten immunoSEQ deep assay plates. TCRdb's table, derived via immunoSEQ multiplex PCR, lists solely in-frame clones and lacks some. The data hold roughly 500,000 clones, with more than 65% observed a single time. The sample taken for sequencing was PBMCs. The TCR comes from a woman aged 40 to 49 in good health. Some clones in this sample may be carry-over from other donors' samples. The rearrangement links TRBV18 to TRBJ1-3, with TRBD1 matching over 9 bases. The CDR3 protein is CASSASGQGSGNTIYF. The DNA of the CDR3 is TGTGCCAGCTCAGCGTCGGGACAGGGCTCTGGAAACACCATATATTTT.